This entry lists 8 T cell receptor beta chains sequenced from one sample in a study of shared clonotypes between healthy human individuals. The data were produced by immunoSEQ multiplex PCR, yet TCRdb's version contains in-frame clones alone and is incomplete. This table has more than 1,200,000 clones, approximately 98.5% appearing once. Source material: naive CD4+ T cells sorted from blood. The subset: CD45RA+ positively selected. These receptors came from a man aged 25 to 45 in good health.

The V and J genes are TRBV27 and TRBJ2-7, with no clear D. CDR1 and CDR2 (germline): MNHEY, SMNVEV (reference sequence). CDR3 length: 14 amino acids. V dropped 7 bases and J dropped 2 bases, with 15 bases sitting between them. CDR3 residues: CASKPSRGPYEQYF. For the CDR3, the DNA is TGTGCCAGCAAGCCCTCCCGAGGCCCCTACGAGCAGTACTTC.

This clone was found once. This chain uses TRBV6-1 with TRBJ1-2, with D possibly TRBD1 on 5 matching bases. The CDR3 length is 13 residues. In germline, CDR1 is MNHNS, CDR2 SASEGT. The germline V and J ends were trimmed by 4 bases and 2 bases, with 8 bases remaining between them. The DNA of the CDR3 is TGTGCCAGCAGTGGGGGGGAAAACTATGGCTACACCTTC. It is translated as CASSGGENYGYTF.

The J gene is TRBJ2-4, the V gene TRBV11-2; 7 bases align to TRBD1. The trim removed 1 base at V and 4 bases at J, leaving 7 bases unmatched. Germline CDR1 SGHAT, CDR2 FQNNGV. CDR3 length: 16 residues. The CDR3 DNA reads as TGTGCCAGCAGCTTAGCACCAACAGGGGATAAAAACATTCAGTACTTC. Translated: CASSLAPTGDKNIQYF.

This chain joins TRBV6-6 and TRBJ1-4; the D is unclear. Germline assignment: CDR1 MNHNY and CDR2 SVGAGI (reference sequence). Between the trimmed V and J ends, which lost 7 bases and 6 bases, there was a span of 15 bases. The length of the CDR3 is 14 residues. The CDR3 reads CASKAPEGYEKLFF. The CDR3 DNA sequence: TGTGCCAGCAAGGCCCCCGAGGGATATGAAAAACTGTTTTTT.

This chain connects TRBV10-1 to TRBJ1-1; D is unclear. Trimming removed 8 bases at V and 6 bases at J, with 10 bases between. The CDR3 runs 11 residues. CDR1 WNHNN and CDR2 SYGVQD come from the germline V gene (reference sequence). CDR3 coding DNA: TGCGCCAGCCCCCCCGATCCTGAAGCTTTCTTT. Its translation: CASPPDPEAFF.

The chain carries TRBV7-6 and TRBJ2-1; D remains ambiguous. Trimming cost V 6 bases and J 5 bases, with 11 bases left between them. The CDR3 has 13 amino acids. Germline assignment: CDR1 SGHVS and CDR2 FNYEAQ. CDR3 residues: CASRRSPDNEQFF. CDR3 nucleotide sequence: TGTGCCAGCAGGCGGAGCCCCGACAATGAGCAGTTCTTC.

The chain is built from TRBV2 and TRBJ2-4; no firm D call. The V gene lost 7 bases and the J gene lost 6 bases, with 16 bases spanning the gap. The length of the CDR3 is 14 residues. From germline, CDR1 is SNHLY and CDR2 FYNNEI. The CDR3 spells CASISKGAINIQYF. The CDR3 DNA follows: TGTGCCAGCATAAGTAAGGGTGCGATAAACATTCAGTACTTC.

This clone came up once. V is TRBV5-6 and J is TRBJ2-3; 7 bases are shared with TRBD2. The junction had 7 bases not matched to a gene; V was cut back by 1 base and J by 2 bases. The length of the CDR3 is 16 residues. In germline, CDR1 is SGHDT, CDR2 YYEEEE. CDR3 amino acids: CASSLMAGALTDTQYF. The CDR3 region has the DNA TGTGCCAGCAGCTTGATGGCGGGAGCCCTCACAGATACGCAGTATTTT.